This T cell receptor (beta chain) was captured in a study of CD8 T cells in ankylosing spondylitis. One entry per CDR3 protein, called by TCRdb with MiXCR from the 5' RACE reads. The sample includes some 240,000 distinct CDR3 sequences, around 9.1% of them seen just once. Germline V lookup: CDR1 LGHDT, CDR2 YNNKEL (reference sequence). The ends were cut back, 0 bases at V and 3 bases at J, with 8 bases in the middle. The CDR3 contains 14 residues. This clonotype came up many times. The TCR was taken from a male donor with ankylosing spondylitis or in good health (not recorded which). Sequenced: blood, either unsorted or a sorted T cell fraction (not recorded which). The chain employs TRBV3-1 and TRBJ1-1; D not resolved. Here the CDR3 reads CASSQEPGYTEAFF. CDR3 in DNA: TGTGCCAGCAGCCAAGAGCCCGGCTACACTGAAGCTTTCTTT.